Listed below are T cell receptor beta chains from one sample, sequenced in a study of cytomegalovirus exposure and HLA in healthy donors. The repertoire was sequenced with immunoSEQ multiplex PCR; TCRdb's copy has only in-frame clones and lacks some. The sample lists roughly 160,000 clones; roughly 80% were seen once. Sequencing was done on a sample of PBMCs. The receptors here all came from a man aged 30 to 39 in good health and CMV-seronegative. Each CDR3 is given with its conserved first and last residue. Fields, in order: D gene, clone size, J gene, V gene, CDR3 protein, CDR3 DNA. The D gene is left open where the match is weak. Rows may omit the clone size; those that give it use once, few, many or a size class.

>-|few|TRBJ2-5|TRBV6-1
CASSESLWRGPSQETQYF
TGTGCCAGCAGTGAAAGTCTTTGGAGGGGTCCCTCACAAGAGACCCAGTACTTC
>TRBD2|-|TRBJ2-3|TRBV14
CASSLLTGLVTDTQYF
TGTGCCAGCAGCCTGCTAACCGGACTAGTCACAGATACGCAGTATTTT
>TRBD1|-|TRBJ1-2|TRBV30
CAWQQGNYGYTF
TGTGCCTGGCAACAGGGGAACTATGGCTACACCTTC
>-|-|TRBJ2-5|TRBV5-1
CASSSRLVTGTNTKETQYF
TGCGCCAGCAGCTCTCGGCTCGTCACCGGGACAAACACCAAAGAGACCCAGTACTTC
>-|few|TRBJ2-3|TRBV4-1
CASSQDLVDTQYF
TGCGCCAGCAGCCAAGATCTAGTAGATACGCAGTATTTT
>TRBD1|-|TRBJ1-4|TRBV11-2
CASSPLSGTGTEKLFF
TGTGCCAGCAGCCCATTATCCGGGACAGGGACTGAAAAACTGTTTTTT
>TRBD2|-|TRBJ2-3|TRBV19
CASSTTLAGGLTDTQYF
TGTGCCAGTAGTACCACCCTAGCGGGAGGGCTCACAGATACGCAGTATTTT
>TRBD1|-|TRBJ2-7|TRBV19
CASSSRTGVSSYEQYF
TGTGCCAGTAGTTCCAGGACAGGGGTGAGCTCCTACGAGCAGTACTTC
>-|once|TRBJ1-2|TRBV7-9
CSSSSEGGGYTF
TGTTCCAGCAGCTCAGAGGGAGGCGGCTACACCTTC
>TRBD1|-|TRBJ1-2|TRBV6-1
CASSFRQGAGYGYTF
TGTGCCAGCAGTTTCCGACAGGGGGCAGGGTATGGCTACACCTTC
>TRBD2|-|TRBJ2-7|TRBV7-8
CASSPGTSGRPHEQYF
TGTGCCAGCAGCCCGGGGACTAGCGGGAGGCCCCACGAGCAGTACTTC
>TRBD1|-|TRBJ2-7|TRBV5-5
CASSLAQGLYEQYF
TGTGCCAGCAGCTTGGCACAGGGGCTGTACGAGCAGTACTTC
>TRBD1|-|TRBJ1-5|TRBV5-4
CASSLAGGSNQPQHF
TGTGCCAGCAGCTTGGCAGGGGGCAGCAATCAGCCCCAGCATTTT
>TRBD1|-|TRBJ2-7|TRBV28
CASSPGQFYEQYF
TGTGCCAGCAGTCCGGGACAGTTCTACGAGCAGTACTTC
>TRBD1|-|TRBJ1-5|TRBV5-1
CASSKGQGAIGNQPQHF
TGCGCCAGCAGCAAGGGACAGGGGGCGATTGGCAATCAGCCCCAGCATTTT
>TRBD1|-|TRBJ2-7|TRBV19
CASSIAEGARPYEQYF
TGTGCCAGTAGTATCGCCGAGGGGGCTCGGCCCTACGAGCAGTACTTC
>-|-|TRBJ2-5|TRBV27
CASSLQTNPRETQYF
TGTGCCAGCAGTTTGCAAACCAACCCCAGAGAGACCCAGTACTTC
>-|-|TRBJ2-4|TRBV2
CASSARGIAKNIQYF
TGTGCCAGCAGTGCTCGGGGGATCGCCAAAAACATTCAGTACTTC
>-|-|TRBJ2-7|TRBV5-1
CASSLGQQSDEQYF
TGCGCCAGCAGCTTGGGACAGCAAAGTGACGAGCAGTACTTC
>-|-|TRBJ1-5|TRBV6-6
CASSVQGTGQPQHF
TGTGCCAGCAGTGTACAGGGTACGGGTCAGCCCCAGCATTTT
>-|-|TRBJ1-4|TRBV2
CASSERSGVEKLFF
TGTGCCAGCAGTGAGAGGTCAGGGGTTGAAAAACTGTTTTTT
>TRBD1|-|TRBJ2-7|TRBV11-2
CASSLWKGAKVANLEQYF
TGTGCCAGCAGCTTATGGAAGGGGGCGAAGGTTGCAAACCTCGAGCAGTACTTC
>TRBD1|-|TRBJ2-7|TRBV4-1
CASSQALGTGNYEQYF
TGCGCCAGCAGCCAAGCCCTCGGGACAGGGAACTACGAGCAGTACTTC
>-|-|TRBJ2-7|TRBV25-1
CASSVTGYEQYF
TGTGCCAGCAGTGTAACAGGCTACGAGCAGTACTTC
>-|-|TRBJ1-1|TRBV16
CASSQSGQLNTEAFF
TGTGCCAGCAGCCAATCTGGACAGTTGAACACTGAAGCTTTCTTT
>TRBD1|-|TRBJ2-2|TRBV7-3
CASSSHRGPGTGELFF
TGTGCCAGCAGCTCCCACAGGGGGCCGGGCACCGGGGAGCTGTTTTTT
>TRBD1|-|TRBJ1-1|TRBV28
CASSLWETGGANTEAFF
TGTGCCAGCAGTTTATGGGAGACAGGGGGCGCGAACACTGAAGCTTTCTTT